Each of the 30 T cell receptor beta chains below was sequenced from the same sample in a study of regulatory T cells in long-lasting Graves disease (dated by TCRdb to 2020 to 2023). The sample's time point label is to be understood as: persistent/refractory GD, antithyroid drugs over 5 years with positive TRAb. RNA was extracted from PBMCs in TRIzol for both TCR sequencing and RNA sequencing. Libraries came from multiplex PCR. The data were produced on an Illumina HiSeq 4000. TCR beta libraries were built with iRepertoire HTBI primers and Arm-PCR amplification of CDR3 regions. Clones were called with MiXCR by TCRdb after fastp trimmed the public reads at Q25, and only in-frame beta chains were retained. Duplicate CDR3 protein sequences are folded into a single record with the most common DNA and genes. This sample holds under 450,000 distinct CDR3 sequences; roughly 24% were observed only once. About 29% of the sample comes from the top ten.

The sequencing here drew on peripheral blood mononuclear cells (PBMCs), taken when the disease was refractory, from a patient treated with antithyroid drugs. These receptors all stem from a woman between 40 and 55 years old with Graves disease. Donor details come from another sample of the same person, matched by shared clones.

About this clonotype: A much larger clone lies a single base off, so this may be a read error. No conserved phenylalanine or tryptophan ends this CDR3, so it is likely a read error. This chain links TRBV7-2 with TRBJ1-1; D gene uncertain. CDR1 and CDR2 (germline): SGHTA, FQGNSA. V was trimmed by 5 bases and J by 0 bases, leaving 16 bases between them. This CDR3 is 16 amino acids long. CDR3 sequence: CASSPQPVGLNTEAFS. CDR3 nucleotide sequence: TGTGCCAGCAGCCCCCAGCCGGTAGGCCTGAACACTGAAGCTTTCTCT.

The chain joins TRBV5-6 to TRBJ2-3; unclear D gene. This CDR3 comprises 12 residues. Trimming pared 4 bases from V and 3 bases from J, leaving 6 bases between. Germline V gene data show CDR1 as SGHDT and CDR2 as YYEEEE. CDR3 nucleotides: TGTGCCAGCAGCCAACAGACAGATACGCAGTATTTT. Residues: CASSQQTDTQYF.

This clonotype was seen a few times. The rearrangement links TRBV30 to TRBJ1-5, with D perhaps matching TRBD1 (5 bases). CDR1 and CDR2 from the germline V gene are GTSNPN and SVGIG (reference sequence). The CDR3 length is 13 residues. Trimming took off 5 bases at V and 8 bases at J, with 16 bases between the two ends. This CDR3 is CAWAGSPGEPQHF. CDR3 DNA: TGTGCCTGGGCCGGGAGCCCGGGGGAGCCCCAGCATTTT.

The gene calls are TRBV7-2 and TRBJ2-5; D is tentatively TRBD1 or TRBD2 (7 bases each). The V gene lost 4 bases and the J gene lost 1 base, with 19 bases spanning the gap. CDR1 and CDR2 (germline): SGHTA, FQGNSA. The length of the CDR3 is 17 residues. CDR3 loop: CASSWGGRTGAQETQYF. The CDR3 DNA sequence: TGTGCCAGCAGCTGGGGGGGGCGGACAGGTGCCCAAGAGACCCAGTACTTC.

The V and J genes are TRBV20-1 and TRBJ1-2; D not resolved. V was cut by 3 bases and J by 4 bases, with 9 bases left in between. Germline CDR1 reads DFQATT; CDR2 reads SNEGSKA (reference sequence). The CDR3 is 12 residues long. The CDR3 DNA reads TGCAGTGCTAGCGGCAGGACCTATGGCTACACCTTC. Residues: CSASGRTYGYTF.

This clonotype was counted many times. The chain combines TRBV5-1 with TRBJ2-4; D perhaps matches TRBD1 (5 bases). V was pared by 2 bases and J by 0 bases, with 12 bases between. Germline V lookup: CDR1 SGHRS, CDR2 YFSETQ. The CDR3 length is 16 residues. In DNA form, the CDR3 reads TGCGCCAGCAGCTTCGACAGAGATACAGCCAAAAACATTCAGTACTTC. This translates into CASSFDRDTAKNIQYF.

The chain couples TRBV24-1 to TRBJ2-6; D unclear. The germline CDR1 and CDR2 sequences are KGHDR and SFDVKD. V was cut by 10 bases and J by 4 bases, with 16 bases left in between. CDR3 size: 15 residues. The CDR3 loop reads CATGPRIAGANVLTF. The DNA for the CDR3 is TGTGCCACTGGACCTAGAATTGCAGGGGCCAACGTCCTGACTTTC.

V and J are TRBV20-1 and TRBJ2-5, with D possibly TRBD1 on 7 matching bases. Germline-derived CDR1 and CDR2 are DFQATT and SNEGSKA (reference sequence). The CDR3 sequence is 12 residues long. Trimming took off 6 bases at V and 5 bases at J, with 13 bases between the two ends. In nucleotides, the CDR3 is TGCAGTGCAAACAGGGGAGGCGAGACCCAGTACTTC. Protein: CSANRGGETQYF.

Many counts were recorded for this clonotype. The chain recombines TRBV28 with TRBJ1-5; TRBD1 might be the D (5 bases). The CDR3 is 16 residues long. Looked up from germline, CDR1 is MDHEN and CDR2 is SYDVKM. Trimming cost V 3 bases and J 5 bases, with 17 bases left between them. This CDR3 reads CASSFLEGNPHQPQHF. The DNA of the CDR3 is TGTGCCAGCAGTTTCCTAGAGGGGAACCCGCATCAGCCCCAGCATTTT.

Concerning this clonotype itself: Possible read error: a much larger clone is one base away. The CDR3 nucleotides read TGTGCCGGCAGTCCTGTAGGTAAGGACAGGGGGAGCAATCAGCCCCAGCATTTT. Translated: CAGSPVGKDRGSNQPQHF. The rearrangement uses TRBV27 and TRBJ1-5; 10 bases match TRBD1. The length of the CDR3 is 18 residues. The V gene's germline CDR1 is MNHEY and CDR2 SMNVEV (reference sequence).

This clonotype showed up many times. CDR3 coding DNA: TGTGCCAGCAGTCCCCGACTAGCGGCCTCCTACGAGCAGTACTTC. Translated: CASSPRLAASYEQYF. V is TRBV27 and J is TRBJ2-7; 9 nucleotides align to TRBD2. CDR3 length: 15 residues. Germline V CDR1 and CDR2: MNHEY, SMNVEV (reference sequence). The J segment lost 0 bases and the V segment lost 5 bases, leaving 5 bases of the junction unmatched.

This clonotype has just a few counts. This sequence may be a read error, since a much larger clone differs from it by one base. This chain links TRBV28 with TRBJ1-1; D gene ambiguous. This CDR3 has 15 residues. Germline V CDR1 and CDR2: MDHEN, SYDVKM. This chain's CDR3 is CASSLQRIMNAEAFF. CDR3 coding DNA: TGTGCCAGCAGTTTACAGAGGATTATGAACGCTGAAGCTTTCTTT.

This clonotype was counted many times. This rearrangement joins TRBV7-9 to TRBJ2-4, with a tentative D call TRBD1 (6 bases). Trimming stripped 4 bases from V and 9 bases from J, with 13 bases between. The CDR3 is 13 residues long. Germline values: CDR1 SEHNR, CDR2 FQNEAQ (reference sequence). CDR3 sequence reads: CASSSTGQGIQYF. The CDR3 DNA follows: TGTGCCAGCAGCTCTACAGGGCAAGGCATTCAGTACTTC. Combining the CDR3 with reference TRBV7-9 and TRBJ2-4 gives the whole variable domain DTGVSQNPRHKITKRGQNVTFRCDPISEHNRLYWYRQTLGQGPEFLTYFQNEAQLEKSRLLSDRFSAERPKGSFSTLEIQRTEQGDSAMYLCASSSTGQGIQYFGAGTRLSVL.

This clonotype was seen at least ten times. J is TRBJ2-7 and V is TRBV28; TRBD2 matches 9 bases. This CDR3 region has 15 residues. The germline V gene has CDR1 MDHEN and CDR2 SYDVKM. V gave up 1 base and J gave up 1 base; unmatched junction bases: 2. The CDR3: CASSLSTSGSYEQYF. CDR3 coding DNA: TGTGCCAGCAGTTTATCCACTAGCGGGTCCTACGAGCAGTACTTC.

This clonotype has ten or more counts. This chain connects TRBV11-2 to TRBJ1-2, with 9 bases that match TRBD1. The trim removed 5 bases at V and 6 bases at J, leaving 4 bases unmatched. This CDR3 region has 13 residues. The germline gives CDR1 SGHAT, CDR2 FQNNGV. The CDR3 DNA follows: TGTGCCAGCAGCCCCAGGACAGGGGATGGCTACACCTTC. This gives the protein CASSPRTGDGYTF.

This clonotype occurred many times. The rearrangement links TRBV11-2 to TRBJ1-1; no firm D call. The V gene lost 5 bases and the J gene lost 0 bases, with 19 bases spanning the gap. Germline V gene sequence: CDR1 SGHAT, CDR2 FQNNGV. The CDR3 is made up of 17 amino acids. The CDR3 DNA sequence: TGTGCCAGCAGCAGATTTTCGTTACAGAGCATGAACACTGAAGCTTTCTTT. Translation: CASSRFSLQSMNTEAFF.

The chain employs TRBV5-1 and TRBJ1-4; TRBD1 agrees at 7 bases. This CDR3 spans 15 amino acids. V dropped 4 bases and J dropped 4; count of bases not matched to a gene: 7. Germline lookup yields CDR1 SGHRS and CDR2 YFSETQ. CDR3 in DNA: TGCGCCAGCAGCATCGGGACAGTTGGTAATGAAAAACTGTTTTTT. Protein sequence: CASSIGTVGNEKLFF.

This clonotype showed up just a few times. Written as DNA, the CDR3 is TGCAGCGTTCGCCACGTTCCGAAGACAAGCGGGAGGACCGTGGGTGAGCAGTACTTC. Its translation is CSVRHVPKTSGRTVGEQYF. J is TRBJ2-7 and V is TRBV29-1, with 9 positions matching TRBD2. The ends lost 5 bases at V and 7 bases at J; junction bases unmatched: 27. Looked up from germline, CDR1 is SQVTM and CDR2 is ANQGSEA. The CDR3 consists of 19 residues.

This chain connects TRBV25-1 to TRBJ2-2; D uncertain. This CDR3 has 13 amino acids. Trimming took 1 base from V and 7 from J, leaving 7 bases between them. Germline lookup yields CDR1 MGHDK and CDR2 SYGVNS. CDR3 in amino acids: CASSEWGLGELFF. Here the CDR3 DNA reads TGTGCCAGCAGTGAATGGGGTCTCGGGGAGCTGTTTTTT.

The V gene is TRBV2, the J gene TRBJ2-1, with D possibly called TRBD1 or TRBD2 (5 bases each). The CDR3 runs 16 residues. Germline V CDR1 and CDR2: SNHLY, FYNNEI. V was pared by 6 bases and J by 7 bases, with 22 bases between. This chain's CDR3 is CASSLGYRDRRNEQFF. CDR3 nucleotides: TGTGCCAGCAGCTTAGGCTATCGGGACCGGCGGAATGAGCAGTTCTTC.

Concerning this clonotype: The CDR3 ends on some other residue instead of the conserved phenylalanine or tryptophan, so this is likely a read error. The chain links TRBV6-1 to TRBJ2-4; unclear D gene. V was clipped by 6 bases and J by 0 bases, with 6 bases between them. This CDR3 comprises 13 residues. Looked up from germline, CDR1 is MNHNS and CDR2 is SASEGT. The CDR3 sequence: CASSEIAKNIQYI. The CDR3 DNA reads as TGTGCCAGCAGCGAGATAGCCAAAAACATTCAGTACATC.

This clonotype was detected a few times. The CDR3 nucleotides are TGTGCCACCAGCACTCCGGGAGCCGATACGCAGTATTTT. This translates into CATSTPGADTQYF. The chain couples TRBV15 to TRBJ2-3; tentatively, D is TRBD2 (6 bases). The germline V gene has CDR1 LNHNV and CDR2 YYDKDF (reference sequence). The germline V and J ends were trimmed by 4 bases and 6 bases, with 11 bases remaining between them. This CDR3 has 13 amino acids.

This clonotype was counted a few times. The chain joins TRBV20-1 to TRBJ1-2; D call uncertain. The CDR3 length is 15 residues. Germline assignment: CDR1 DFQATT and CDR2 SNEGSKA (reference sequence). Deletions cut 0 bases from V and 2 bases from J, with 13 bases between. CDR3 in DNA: TGCAGTGCTAGAGATTGGGGTCGAGGGAACTATGGCTACACCTTC. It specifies CSARDWGRGNYGYTF.

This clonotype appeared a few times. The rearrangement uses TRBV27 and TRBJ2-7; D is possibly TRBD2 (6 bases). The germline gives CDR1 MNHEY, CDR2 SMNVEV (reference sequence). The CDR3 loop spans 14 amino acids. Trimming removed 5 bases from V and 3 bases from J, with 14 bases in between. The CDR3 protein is CASSVRGSGYEQYF. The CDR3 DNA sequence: TGTGCCAGCAGTGTTCGGGGGTCAGGCTACGAGCAGTACTTC.

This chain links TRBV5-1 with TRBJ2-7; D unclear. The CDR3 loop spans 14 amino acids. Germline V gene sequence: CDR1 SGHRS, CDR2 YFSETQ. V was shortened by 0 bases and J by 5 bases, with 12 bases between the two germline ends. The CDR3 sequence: CASSLEQDFHEQYF. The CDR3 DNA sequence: TGCGCCAGCAGCTTGGAGCAGGATTTCCACGAGCAGTACTTC. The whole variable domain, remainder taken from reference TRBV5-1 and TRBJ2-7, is KAGVTQTPRYLIKTRGQQVTLSCSPISGHRSVSWYQQTPGQGLQFLFEYFSETQRNKGNFPGRFSGRQFSNSRSEMNVSTLELGDSALYLCASSLEQDFHEQYFGPGTRLTVT.

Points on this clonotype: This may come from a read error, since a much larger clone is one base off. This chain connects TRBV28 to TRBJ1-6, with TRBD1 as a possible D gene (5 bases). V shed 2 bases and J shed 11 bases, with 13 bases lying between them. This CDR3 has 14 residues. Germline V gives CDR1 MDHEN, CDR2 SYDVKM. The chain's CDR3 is CASSLDISGPPLHF. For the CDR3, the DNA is TGTGCCAGCAGTTTAGACATTTCGGGGCCACCCCTCCACTTT.

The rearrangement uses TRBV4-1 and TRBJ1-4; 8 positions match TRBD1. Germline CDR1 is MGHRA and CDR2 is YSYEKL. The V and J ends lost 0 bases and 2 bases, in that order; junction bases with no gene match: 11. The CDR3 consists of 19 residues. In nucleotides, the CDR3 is TGCGCCAGCAGCCAAGAATACAGGGGGGCCTTTGTTACTAATGAAAAACTGTTTTTT. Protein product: CASSQEYRGAFVTNEKLFF.

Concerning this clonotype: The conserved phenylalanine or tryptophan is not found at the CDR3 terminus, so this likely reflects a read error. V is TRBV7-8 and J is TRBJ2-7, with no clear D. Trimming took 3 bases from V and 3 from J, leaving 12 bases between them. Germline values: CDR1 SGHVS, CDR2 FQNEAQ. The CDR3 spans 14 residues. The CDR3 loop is CASSLSAERYEQYL. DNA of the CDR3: TGTGCCAGCAGCTTGTCTGCGGAACGCTACGAGCAGTACCTC.

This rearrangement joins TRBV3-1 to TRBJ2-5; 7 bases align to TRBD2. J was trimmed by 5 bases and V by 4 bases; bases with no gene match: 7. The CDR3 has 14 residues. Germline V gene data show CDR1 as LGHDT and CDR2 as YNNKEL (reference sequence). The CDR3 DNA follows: TGTGCCAGCAGCCGCGGGAGCCTTGGGGAGACCCAGTACTTC. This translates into CASSRGSLGETQYF.

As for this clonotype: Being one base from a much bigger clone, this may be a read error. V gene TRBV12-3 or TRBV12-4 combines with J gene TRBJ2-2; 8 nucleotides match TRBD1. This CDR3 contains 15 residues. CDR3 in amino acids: CAGSWQGASTGELFF. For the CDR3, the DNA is TGTGCCGGCAGCTGGCAGGGGGCAAGCACCGGGGAGCTGTTTTTT.